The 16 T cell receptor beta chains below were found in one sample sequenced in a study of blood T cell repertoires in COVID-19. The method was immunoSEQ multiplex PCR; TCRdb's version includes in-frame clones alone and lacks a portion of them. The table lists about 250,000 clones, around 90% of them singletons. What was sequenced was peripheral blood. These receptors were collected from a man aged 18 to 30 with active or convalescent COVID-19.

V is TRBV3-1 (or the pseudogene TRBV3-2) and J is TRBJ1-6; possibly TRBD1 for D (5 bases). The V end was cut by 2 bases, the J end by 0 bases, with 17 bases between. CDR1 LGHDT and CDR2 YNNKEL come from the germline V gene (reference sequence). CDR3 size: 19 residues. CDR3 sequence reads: CASSQLGQGGSSYNSPLHF. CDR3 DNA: TGTGCCAGCAGCCAACTGGGCCAGGGAGGAAGCTCCTATAATTCACCCCTCCACTTT.

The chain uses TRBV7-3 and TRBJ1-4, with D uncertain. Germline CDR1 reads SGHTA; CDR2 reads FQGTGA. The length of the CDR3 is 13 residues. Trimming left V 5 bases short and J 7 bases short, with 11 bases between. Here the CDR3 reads CASSSAIGEKLFF. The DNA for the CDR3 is TGTGCCAGCAGCAGCGCAATCGGTGAAAAACTGTTTTTT.

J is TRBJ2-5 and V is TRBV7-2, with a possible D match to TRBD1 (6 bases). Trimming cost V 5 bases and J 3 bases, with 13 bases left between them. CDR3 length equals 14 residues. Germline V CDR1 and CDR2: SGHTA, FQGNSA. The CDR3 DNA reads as TGTGCCAGCAGCCCCGACCGACAGGAAGAGACCCAGTACTTC. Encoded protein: CASSPDRQEETQYF.

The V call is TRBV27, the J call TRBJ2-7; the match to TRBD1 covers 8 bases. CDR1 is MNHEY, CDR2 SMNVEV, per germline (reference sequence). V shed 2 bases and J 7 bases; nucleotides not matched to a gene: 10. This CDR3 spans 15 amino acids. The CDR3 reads CASSLAGQGVWEQYF. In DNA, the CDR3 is TGTGCCAGCAGTTTAGCCGGACAGGGAGTGTGGGAGCAGTACTTC.

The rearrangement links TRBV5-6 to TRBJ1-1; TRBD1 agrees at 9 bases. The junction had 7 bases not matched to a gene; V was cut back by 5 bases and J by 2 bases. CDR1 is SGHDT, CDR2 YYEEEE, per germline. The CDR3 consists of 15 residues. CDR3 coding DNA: TGTGCCAGCAGGCCCACAGGGGGCGGTAACACTGAAGCTTTCTTT. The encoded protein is CASRPTGGGNTEAFF. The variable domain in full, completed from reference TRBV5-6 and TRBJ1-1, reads DAGVTQSPTHLIKTRGQQVTLRCSPKSGHDTVSWYQQALGQGPQFIFQYYEEEERQRGNFPDRFSGHQFPNYSSELNVNALLLGDSALYLCASRPTGGGNTEAFFGQGTRLTVV.

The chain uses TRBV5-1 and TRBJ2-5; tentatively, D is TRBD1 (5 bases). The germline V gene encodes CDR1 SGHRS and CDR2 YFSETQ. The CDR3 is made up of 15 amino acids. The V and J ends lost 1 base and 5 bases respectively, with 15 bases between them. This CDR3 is CASSLTGRFSETQYF. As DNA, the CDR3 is TGCGCCAGCAGCTTGACAGGTCGGTTTTCTGAGACCCAGTACTTC. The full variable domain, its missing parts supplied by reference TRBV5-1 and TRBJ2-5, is KAGVTQTPRYLIKTRGQQVTLSCSPISGHRSVSWYQQTPGQGLQFLFEYFSETQRNKGNFPGRFSGRQFSNSRSEMNVSTLELGDSALYLCASSLTGRFSETQYFGPGTRLLVL.

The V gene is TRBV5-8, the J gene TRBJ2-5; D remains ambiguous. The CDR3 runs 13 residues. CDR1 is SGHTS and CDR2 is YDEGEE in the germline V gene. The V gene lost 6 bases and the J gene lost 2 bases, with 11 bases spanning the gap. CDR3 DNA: TGTGCCAGCACCGAGCGAGGTCAAGAGACCCAGTACTTC. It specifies CASTERGQETQYF.

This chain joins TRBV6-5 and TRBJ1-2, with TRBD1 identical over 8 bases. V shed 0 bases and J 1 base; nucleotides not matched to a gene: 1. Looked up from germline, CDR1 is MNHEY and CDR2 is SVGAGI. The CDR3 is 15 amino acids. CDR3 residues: CASSYSRGLNYGYTF. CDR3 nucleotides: TGTGCCAGCAGTTACTCCAGGGGGCTTAACTATGGCTACACCTTC.

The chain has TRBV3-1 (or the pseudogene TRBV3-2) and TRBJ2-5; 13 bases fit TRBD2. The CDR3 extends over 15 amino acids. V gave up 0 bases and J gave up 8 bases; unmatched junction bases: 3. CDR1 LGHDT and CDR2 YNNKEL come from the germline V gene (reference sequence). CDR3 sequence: CASSQERTSGGTQYF. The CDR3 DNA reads TGTGCCAGCAGCCAAGAGCGGACTAGCGGGGGTACCCAGTACTTC.

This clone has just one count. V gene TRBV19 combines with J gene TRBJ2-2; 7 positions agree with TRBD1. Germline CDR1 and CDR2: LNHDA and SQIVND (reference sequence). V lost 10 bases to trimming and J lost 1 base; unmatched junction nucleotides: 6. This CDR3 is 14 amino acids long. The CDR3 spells CATRTGVNTGELFF. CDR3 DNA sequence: TGTGCCACTAGGACAGGAGTGAACACCGGGGAGCTGTTTTTT.

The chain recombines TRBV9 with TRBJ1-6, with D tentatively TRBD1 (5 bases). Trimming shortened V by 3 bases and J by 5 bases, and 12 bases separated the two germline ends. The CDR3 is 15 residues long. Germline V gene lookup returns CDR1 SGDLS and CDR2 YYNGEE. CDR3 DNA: TGTGCCAGCAGCGGGAGGGGTCGACATAATTCACCCCTCCACTTT. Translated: CASSGRGRHNSPLHF.

The CDR3 DNA reads as TGTGCCAGTAGTACCCAGAGCCGGGGACAGCTTGACTATGGCTACACCTTC. Encoded protein: CASSTQSRGQLDYGYTF. The rearrangement links TRBV19 to TRBJ1-2; 7 nucleotides line up with TRBD1. Germline values: CDR1 LNHDA, CDR2 SQIVND (reference sequence). The CDR3 is 17 amino acids. V was clipped by 4 bases and J by 3 bases; unmatched bases: 14.

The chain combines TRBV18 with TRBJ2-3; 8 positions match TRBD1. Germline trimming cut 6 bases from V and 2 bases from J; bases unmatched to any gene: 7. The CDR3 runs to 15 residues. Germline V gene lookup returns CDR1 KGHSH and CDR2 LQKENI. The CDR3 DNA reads TGTGCCAGCTCCTACGGACAGGGTACCACAGATACGCAGTATTTT. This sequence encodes CASSYGQGTTDTQYF.

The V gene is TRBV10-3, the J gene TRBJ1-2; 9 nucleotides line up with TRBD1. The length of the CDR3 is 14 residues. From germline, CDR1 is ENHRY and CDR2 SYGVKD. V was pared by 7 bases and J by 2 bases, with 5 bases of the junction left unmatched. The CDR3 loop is CAITVDRGNYGYTF. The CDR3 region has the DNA TGTGCCATCACTGTGGACAGGGGAAACTATGGCTACACCTTC.

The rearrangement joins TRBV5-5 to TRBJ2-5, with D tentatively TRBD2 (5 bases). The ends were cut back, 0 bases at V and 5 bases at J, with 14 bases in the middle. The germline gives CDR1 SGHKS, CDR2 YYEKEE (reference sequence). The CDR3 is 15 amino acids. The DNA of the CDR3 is TGTGCCAGCAGCTTGGACCCTACCCGAGGGGAGACCCAGTACTTC. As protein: CASSLDPTRGETQYF.

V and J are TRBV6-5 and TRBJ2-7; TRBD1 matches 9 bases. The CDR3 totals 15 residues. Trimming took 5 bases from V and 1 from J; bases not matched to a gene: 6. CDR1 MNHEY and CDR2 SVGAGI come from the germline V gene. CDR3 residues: CASSLSGTGSYEQYF. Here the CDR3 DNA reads TGTGCCAGCAGTCTATCCGGGACAGGGTCCTACGAGCAGTACTTC.